This TCR beta chain was captured in a study of CD4 and CD8 cells across lung adenocarcinoma regions (dated by TCRdb to 2016 to 2019). Regarding the research as a whole: To look at intratumor heterogeneity in the T cell receptor repertoire, the study compared tumor centers against tumor margins.

Library prep was done by PCR. The sample was run on a HiSeq X Ten. The public reads were run again by TCRdb, first through fastp at Q25 and then through MiXCR, and only productive beta chains were kept. Rows are unified per CDR3 protein, each entry keeping the most common DNA and genes. The sample table records under 13,000 distinct CDR3 sequences; approximately 53% of these occur just once. The leading ten clones occupy less than 20% of the sample. This clonotype came up a few times. It has no known antigen specificity. No quality values exist for individual bases; no much larger clone is one base distant. From a lookup of the germline V gene, CDR1 and CDR2 are MNHNS and SASEGT. The V and J ends are trimmed by 7 bases and 2 bases, leaving 15 bases between them. CDR3 length: 14 amino acids, cysteine to phenylalanine. Only the CDR3 part of the read is kept: 42 bases, read in frame from the first base.

The donors were patients who had localized lung adenocarcinoma, which is a subtype of non-small cell lung cancer. These samples came from the centers of localized lung adenocarcinomas. CD4+ T cells from tumor tissue were profiled separately from CD8+ T cells for TCR repertoire analysis. This receptor was identified in a male donor with lung adenocarcinoma. The CD4 and CD8 labels of this study may be unreliable. Sequenced: CD4+ T cells from the center of a lung tumor. The cell subset or site label, read with the paper, signifies: tumor center region. This sequence uses TRBV6-1 and TRBJ2-7; the D gene is not confidently resolved. The CDR3 here reads CASKWNDGTYEQYF. The bases are TGTGCCAGCAAGTGGAACGACGGTACCTACGAGCAGTACTTC.